The TCR beta chain described here comes from a study of shared clonotypes between healthy human individuals. Study-wide context: CD4 naive and CD4 memory each took three plates per donor, while CD8 naive took two and CD8 memory one.

V lost 2 bases to trimming and J lost 1 base, with 2 bases between them. The CDR3 loop spans 12 amino acids. Germline CDR1 and CDR2: MNHNY and SVGAGI (reference sequence). Study-wide findings and caveats: Clonotypes which were not shared had lower generation probabilities than clonotypes that all four donors shared.

Researchers divided each subset's genomic DNA evenly across several immunoSEQ plates. Clones were read by immunoSEQ multiplex PCR, and TCRdb kept only the in-frame ones, dropping some. This sample has some 2,100,000 clones, with about 92% found just once. Positively selected for CCR7, the CD45RO-negative cells used as naive CD8 cells excluded terminally differentiated effector memory CD45RA+ cells. This clone was detected only a few times. The target antigen is unknown. The rearrangement joins TRBV6-6 to TRBJ1-1; D not certain. The sample consisted of naive CD8+ T cells from PBMCs. The clonotype was recovered from a man aged 18 to 35 in good health. Some clones in this sample may be carry-over from other donors' samples. CDR3: CASSYENTEAFF. In DNA, the CDR3 is TGTGCCAGCAGTTACGAGAACACTGAAGCTTTCTTT.